The 12 T cell receptor beta chains presented below share a single source sample, sequenced in a study of beta chain features in type 1 diabetes (dated 2018 in TCRdb). The study at large found these results: In all four CD4+ subsets, TCRB CDR3 length was moderately but significantly shorter in type 1 diabetes patients.

The library relied on the immunoSEQ multiplex PCR assay. The High Capacity cDNA Reverse Transcription Kit was used to reverse transcribe all of the isolated RNA, meaning that expressed TCRB transcripts were what got sequenced. The immuneACCESS repertoire file appears here via TCRdb, limited to in-frame rearrangements. These files lack a portion of the clones; in checked studies, under half of the deficit traces to unresolved V genes, and the cause of the others is not known. A total of hundreds of thousands of clones appear in this sample, 11% to 15% of them only once. 0.035% to 0.04% of the sample rests with the top ten. No antigen has been identified for these receptors. Sequencing used naive CD4+ T cells from blood. The cell subset or site label here, explained by the study, means: true naive CD4+ T cells. The source is a man younger than 35 with type 1 diabetes.

In its sample, this clone was seen a few times. The chain couples TRBV30 to TRBJ1-2; 7 bases match TRBD1. V shed 2 bases, J shed 6 bases, and the junction held 6 bases outside the gene matches. Germline lookup yields CDR1 GTSNPN and CDR2 SVGIG (reference sequence). The CDR3 is 13 residues long. In DNA form, the CDR3 reads TGTGCCTGGAGTCTTGTGACAGGGCATGGCTACACCTTC. Its translation: CAWSLVTGHGYTF.

This sequence joins TRBV10-3 and TRBJ1-5; D unclear. From germline, CDR1 is ENHRY and CDR2 SYGVKD. The CDR3 totals 13 residues. With 7 bases removed from V and 2 bases from J, the gap between germline ends came to 9 bases. CDR3 sequence reads: CAINNGGNQPQHF. In DNA form, the CDR3 reads TGTGCCATCAATAACGGGGGCAATCAGCCCCAGCATTTT.

The genes are TRBV30 and TRBJ1-4, with no clear D. Germline CDR1 reads GTSNPN; CDR2 reads SVGIG (reference sequence). The CDR3 runs 13 residues. V shed 4 bases and J shed 7 bases, with 13 bases lying between them. CDR3 in amino acids: CAWTPYRGEKLFF. CDR3 nucleotide sequence: TGTGCCTGGACCCCTTATCGGGGTGAAAAACTGTTTTTT. Full variable domain (rest looked up from reference TRBV30 and TRBJ1-4): SQTIHQWPATLVQPVGSPLSLECTVEGTSNPNLYWYRQAAGRGLQLLFYSVGIGQISSEVPQNLSASRPQDRQFILSSKKLLLSDSGFYLCAWTPYRGEKLFFGSGTQLSVL.

This clone was counted a few times. The V gene is TRBV30, the J gene TRBJ2-6, with D possibly being TRBD2 (7 bases). V dropped 5 bases and J dropped 4 bases, with 18 bases sitting between them. The CDR3 has 16 amino acids. CDR1 and CDR2 from the germline V gene are GTSNPN and SVGIG (reference sequence). CDR3 loop: CAWAKQGLLGANVLTF. The DNA of the CDR3 is TGTGCCTGGGCAAAACAGGGACTATTAGGGGCCAACGTCCTGACTTTC.

This clone was seen a few times. The rearrangement uses TRBV9 and TRBJ2-7; D not certain. With 1 base removed from V and 0 bases from J, the gap between germline ends came to 11 bases. CDR1 SGDLS and CDR2 YYNGEE come from the germline V gene. The CDR3 covers 15 residues. CDR3 in DNA: TGTGCCAGCAGCGTATCGGCAGGAGCCTCCTACGAGCAGTACTTC. It translates to CASSVSAGASYEQYF.

This clone has just a few counts. The gene calls are TRBV6-5 and TRBJ2-2; D is possibly TRBD1 or TRBD2 (6 bases each). The V end lost 5 bases, the J end lost 0 bases, and 10 bases lay between the germline ends. This CDR3 is built from 15 residues. Per the germline V gene, CDR1 is MNHEY and CDR2 is SVGAGI. The CDR3 loop is CASSHGGANTGELFF. In DNA, the CDR3 is TGTGCCAGCAGTCACGGGGGCGCGAACACCGGGGAGCTGTTTTTT.

This clone was picked up a small number of times. The chain is built from TRBV5-1 and TRBJ2-7, with TRBD1 matching over 9 bases. The junction had 5 bases not matched to a gene; V was cut back by 4 bases and J by 6 bases. The CDR3 loop spans 13 amino acids. The germline gives CDR1 SGHRS, CDR2 YFSETQ. CDR3 in amino acids: CASSTGQGAEQYF. The CDR3 DNA follows: TGCGCCAGCAGCACGGGACAGGGAGCCGAGCAGTACTTC.

The J gene is TRBJ2-1, the V gene TRBV4-2, with D possibly TRBD2 on 6 matching bases. Trimming left V 6 bases short and J 3 bases short, with 15 bases between. CDR1 LGHNA and CDR2 YNFKEQ come from the germline V gene. The CDR3 has 15 residues. CDR3 loop: CASSDSGPLYNEQFF. The CDR3 DNA sequence: TGTGCCAGCAGTGATAGCGGTCCTCTCTACAATGAGCAGTTCTTC.

The chain joins TRBV7-2 to TRBJ2-7; TRBD2 is a possible D gene (6 bases). V gave up 1 base and J gave up 0 bases, with 10 bases separating them. CDR3 length: 15 residues. CDR1 and CDR2 from the germline V gene are SGHTA and FQGNSA. The CDR3 is CASSLEAGFSYEQYF. Here the CDR3 DNA reads TGTGCCAGCAGCTTAGAGGCGGGATTCTCCTACGAGCAGTACTTC.

In this sample, this clone turned up a few times. J is TRBJ2-3 and V is TRBV5-1; 7 bases are a match to TRBD2. The V segment lost 4 bases and the J segment 5 bases; nucleotides outside the gene matches: 7. CDR3 size: 14 residues. Germline V gene lookup returns CDR1 SGHRS and CDR2 YFSETQ. The CDR3 loop is CASSTRRGEDTQYF. The CDR3 coding sequence is TGCGCCAGCAGCACCCGACGGGGGGAAGATACGCAGTATTTT.

This clone was recorded a few times. The rearrangement links TRBV4-1 to TRBJ1-2, with D tentatively TRBD1 (5 bases). V lost 4 bases, J lost 8 bases, and 14 bases lay in between. The CDR3 has 13 amino acids. Germline V gives CDR1 MGHRA, CDR2 YSYEKL. The DNA for the CDR3 is TGCGCCAGCAGCCCGGGACGAAACGGGGGCTACACCTTC. This translates into CASSPGRNGGYTF.

The chain couples TRBV29-1 to TRBJ2-5; 10 nucleotides align to TRBD2. V was pared by 6 bases and J by 2 bases, with 6 bases of the junction left unmatched. This CDR3 region has 14 residues. Germline loops: CDR1 SQVTM, CDR2 ANQGSEA. The CDR3, as DNA: TGCAGCGTGCGAGCGGGGGGGCTTCAAGAGACCCAGTACTTC. It translates to CSVRAGGLQETQYF.